The sample holds a few counts of the clone carrying this TCR beta chain. This sample stems from a study of patients and donors after allogeneic stem cell transplantation. TCRdb passed the RT-PCR reads through MiXCR, listing each CDR3 protein once. The table records about 57,000 distinct CDR3 sequences, about 14% of them present only once. The TCR comes from a human donor who was either an allogeneic HSCT recipient or a stem cell or donor lymphocyte infusion donor (not recorded which). It is not recorded whose cells these are; they may come from a transplant donor. The sample comprised blood, either unsorted or a sorted T cell fraction (not recorded which).

The CDR3 DNA sequence: TGCGCCAGCAGCTTGGCCGGTAGCGGGGACTTTCCACCCTACAATGAGCAGTTCTTC. Residues: CASSLAGSGDFPPYNEQFF. The rearrangement links TRBV5-1 to TRBJ2-1, with 8 bases identical to TRBD2. Per germline, CDR1 SGHRS and CDR2 YFSETQ. V gave up 0 bases and J gave up 2 bases; unmatched junction bases: 13. The CDR3 is 19 residues long.